These 21 T cell receptor beta chains were all obtained from the same sample, sequenced in a study of control samples from healthy donors and cancer patients. This table comes from immunoSEQ multiplex PCR, and its TCRdb copy is limited to in-frame clones, with some not included. The sample comprises about 110,000 clones, approximately 82% of which are singletons, and approximately 7% rests with the top ten. What was sequenced was blood. These receptors were collected from a man aged 18 to 29 in good health.

This chain links TRBV3-1 (or the pseudogene TRBV3-2) with TRBJ2-5, with D perhaps matching TRBD2 (7 bases). The germline gives CDR1 LGHDT, CDR2 YNNKEL (reference sequence). The V end was cut by 4 bases, the J end by 5 bases, with 20 bases between. The CDR3 sequence is 16 residues long. CDR3 nucleotide sequence: TGTGCCAGCAGCCTTGGGGACAACCCCGGGAGGGAGACCCAGTACTTC. Its translation: CASSLGDNPGRETQYF.

J is TRBJ2-7 and V is TRBV5-5; D unclear. The CDR3 length is 12 residues. Germline lookup yields CDR1 SGHKS and CDR2 YYEKEE (reference sequence). Trimming pared 4 bases from V and 4 bases from J, leaving 9 bases between. The DNA of the CDR3 is TGTGCCAGCAGCCCTACCGTTTACGAGCAGTACTTC. Translated, it gives CASSPTVYEQYF.

This clone was found a few times. The chain recombines TRBV19 with TRBJ1-2, with 7 bases that match TRBD1. With 3 bases clipped from V and 4 bases from J, the junction kept 8 bases outside the gene matches. From germline, CDR1 is LNHDA and CDR2 SQIVND (reference sequence). There are 15 residues in the CDR3. The CDR3 loop is CASSIQGGGRYGYTF. The CDR3, as DNA: TGTGCCAGTAGTATCCAGGGGGGTGGACGCTATGGCTACACCTTC.

V is TRBV7-2 and J is TRBJ1-5; D not resolved. The V end was cut by 5 bases, the J end by 0 bases, with 14 bases between. The CDR3 runs 16 residues. CDR1 and CDR2 from the germline V gene are SGHTA and FQGNSA. The CDR3 region is CASSPGPSYSNQPQHF. The CDR3 DNA reads TGTGCCAGCAGCCCAGGACCCTCTTATAGCAATCAGCCCCAGCATTTT.

The V and J genes are TRBV2 and TRBJ2-3, with D unclear. The V end was cut by 6 bases, the J end by 0 bases, with 13 bases between. The CDR3 spans 15 residues. Looked up from germline, CDR1 is SNHLY and CDR2 is FYNNEI. CDR3 nucleotide sequence: TGTGCCAGCAGACCGGACGGCCTTAGCACAGATACGCAGTATTTT. This gives the protein CASRPDGLSTDTQYF.

V usage is TRBV10-3 and J usage is TRBJ2-1; TRBD2 agrees at 7 bases. The CDR3 totals 16 residues. V was clipped by 2 bases and J by 3 bases; unmatched bases: 7. Germline V gene data show CDR1 as ENHRY and CDR2 as SYGVKD. CDR3 in DNA: TGTGCCATCAGTGAGCGCGCTAGCGGACTCTACAATGAGCAGTTCTTC. It is translated as CAISERASGLYNEQFF.

In its sample, this clone was seen once. V usage is TRBV5-1 and J usage is TRBJ2-3, with 9 nucleotides matching TRBD1. V lost 5 bases, J lost 1 base, and 2 bases stayed unmatched. The CDR3 runs 14 residues. Germline CDR1 is SGHRS and CDR2 is YFSETQ. CDR3: CASSRTGGTDTQYF. As DNA, the CDR3 is TGCGCCAGCAGTCGGACAGGGGGCACAGATACGCAGTATTTT.

The rearrangement links TRBV4-1 to TRBJ1-5, with a possible D match to TRBD1 (5 bases). The CDR3 runs to 20 residues. The germline CDR1 and CDR2 sequences are MGHRA and YSYEKL. The ends were cut back, 3 bases at V and 2 bases at J, with 26 bases in the middle. This chain's CDR3 is CASSQNFAGNVRVGNQPQHF. The CDR3 region has the DNA TGCGCCAGCAGCCAGAACTTTGCAGGGAATGTTCGTGTCGGCAATCAGCCCCAGCATTTT.

The J gene is TRBJ1-4, the V gene TRBV6-1; 8 bases align to TRBD1. The CDR3 is made up of 17 amino acids. V lost 0 bases to trimming and J lost 3 bases; unmatched junction nucleotides: 6. Germline V lookup: CDR1 MNHNS, CDR2 SASEGT. CDR3 region: CASSEATQGAPNEKLFF. The CDR3 nucleotides are TGTGCCAGCAGTGAAGCTACCCAGGGGGCCCCTAATGAAAAACTGTTTTTT.

CDR3 sequence: CASSLVLYRGQETQYF. In DNA, the CDR3 is TGTGCCAGCAGCTTAGTGTTGTACAGGGGGCAAGAGACCCAGTACTTC. The rearrangement uses TRBV11-2 and TRBJ2-5; 8 positions match TRBD1. The CDR3 sequence is 16 residues long. Looked up from germline, CDR1 is SGHAT and CDR2 is FQNNGV. V shed 1 base, J shed 2 bases, and the junction held 6 bases outside the gene matches.

The genes are TRBV7-2 and TRBJ1-5, with 7 bases that match TRBD1. CDR3 length: 15 residues. J gave up 0 bases and V 5 bases, and 4 bases lay outside the gene matches. CDR1 is SGHTA, CDR2 FQGNSA, per germline. CDR3 sequence: CASSPGQNSNQPQHF. DNA for the CDR3: TGTGCCAGCAGCCCGGGACAGAATAGCAATCAGCCCCAGCATTTT.

The rearrangement links TRBV5-1 to TRBJ1-3; possibly TRBD1 for D (5 bases). Germline values: CDR1 SGHRS, CDR2 YFSETQ. V was pared by 3 bases and J by 2 bases, with 12 bases between. This CDR3 region has 15 residues. CDR3 sequence: CASSSPGETGNTIYF. CDR3 nucleotides: TGCGCCAGCAGCTCCCCGGGGGAAACTGGAAACACCATATATTTT. Full variable domain (outside the CDR3, taken from reference TRBV5-1 and TRBJ1-3): KAGVTQTPRYLIKTRGQQVTLSCSPISGHRSVSWYQQTPGQGLQFLFEYFSETQRNKGNFPGRFSGRQFSNSRSEMNVSTLELGDSALYLCASSSPGETGNTIYFGEGSWLTVV.

The chain couples TRBV5-1 to TRBJ1-4; D is ambiguous. From germline, CDR1 is SGHRS and CDR2 YFSETQ. V shed 0 bases and J shed 5 bases, with 11 bases lying between them. This CDR3 has 15 amino acids. The CDR3 is CASSLDPGVNEKLFF. The DNA for the CDR3 is TGCGCCAGCAGCTTGGATCCAGGAGTCAATGAAAAACTGTTTTTT.

The chain has TRBV6-2 or TRBV6-3 and TRBJ1-1; possibly TRBD1 for D (6 bases). The CDR3 spans 13 residues. The ends were cut back, 6 bases at V and 4 bases at J, with 12 bases in the middle. Germline CDR1 reads MNHEY; CDR2 reads SVGEGT. This chain's CDR3 is CASSAGGRTEAFF. The CDR3 coding sequence is TGTGCCAGCAGCGCGGGGGGGCGCACTGAAGCTTTCTTT.

This chain joins TRBV30 and TRBJ1-2, with 7 bases that match TRBD1. V shed 2 bases, J shed 6 bases, and the junction held 12 bases outside the gene matches. The CDR3 length is 15 residues. Per the germline V gene, CDR1 is GTSNPN and CDR2 is SVGIG (reference sequence). CDR3 sequence: CAWSRLTGRKDGYTF. CDR3 nucleotide sequence: TGTGCCTGGAGTAGGTTGACAGGGAGAAAAGATGGCTACACCTTC.

This sequence joins TRBV5-5 and TRBJ1-1, with 7 bases lining up with TRBD1. V was clipped by 4 bases and J by 6 bases; unmatched bases: 12. Germline CDR1 and CDR2: SGHKS and YYEKEE (reference sequence). This CDR3 is built from 15 residues. CDR3 amino acids: CASSPGTVGDAEAFF. The CDR3 DNA follows: TGTGCCAGCAGCCCGGGGACAGTTGGGGACGCTGAAGCTTTCTTT.

This clone has only one observation. The V and J genes are TRBV11-2 and TRBJ1-4; 7 nucleotides align to TRBD1. V lost 3 bases to trimming and J lost 2 bases; unmatched junction nucleotides: 3. CDR3 length: 15 residues. Germline V gene data show CDR1 as SGHAT and CDR2 as FQNNGV. The DNA of the CDR3 is TGTGCCAGCAGCTTGACAGGGCTCACTAATGAAAAACTGTTTTTT. Protein: CASSLTGLTNEKLFF.

This chain joins TRBV4-1 and TRBJ1-1; a weak D match, TRBD1 (6 bases). Germline CDR1 and CDR2: MGHRA and YSYEKL. This CDR3 region has 14 residues. V was clipped by 8 bases and J by 4 bases, with 17 bases between them. The chain's CDR3 is CASRGTLKGTEAFF. The CDR3 bases are TGCGCCAGCCGCGGGACATTAAAGGGCACTGAAGCTTTCTTT.

The rearrangement links TRBV3-1 (or the pseudogene TRBV3-2) to TRBJ1-5; D is unresolved. This CDR3 is 13 amino acids long. Trimming shortened V by 3 bases and J by 3 bases, and 6 bases separated the two germline ends. Germline V gene sequence: CDR1 LGHDT, CDR2 YNNKEL (reference sequence). CDR3 sequence: CASSHGDNQPQHF. CDR3 bases: TGTGCCAGCAGCCACGGCGACAATCAGCCCCAGCATTTT.

This chain joins TRBV19 and TRBJ1-1, with D possibly being TRBD1 (6 bases). The CDR3 sequence is 14 residues long. V gave up 5 bases and J gave up 4 bases, with 14 bases separating them. The germline CDR1 and CDR2 sequences are LNHDA and SQIVND (reference sequence). The CDR3 DNA reads TGTGCCAGTAGTCCGGCGGTAGGGGGCACTGAAGCTTTCTTT. This translates into CASSPAVGGTEAFF.

This clone was seen just once. V and J are TRBV7-9 and TRBJ1-1, with 7 bases fitting TRBD1. Germline V gene lookup returns CDR1 SEHNR and CDR2 FQNEAQ (reference sequence). The J segment lost 2 bases and the V segment lost 5 bases, leaving 5 bases of the junction unmatched. The CDR3 totals 14 residues. The CDR3 DNA sequence: TGTGCCAGCAGCACAAGACAGGGAAACACTGAAGCTTTCTTT. Translating gives CASSTRQGNTEAFF.